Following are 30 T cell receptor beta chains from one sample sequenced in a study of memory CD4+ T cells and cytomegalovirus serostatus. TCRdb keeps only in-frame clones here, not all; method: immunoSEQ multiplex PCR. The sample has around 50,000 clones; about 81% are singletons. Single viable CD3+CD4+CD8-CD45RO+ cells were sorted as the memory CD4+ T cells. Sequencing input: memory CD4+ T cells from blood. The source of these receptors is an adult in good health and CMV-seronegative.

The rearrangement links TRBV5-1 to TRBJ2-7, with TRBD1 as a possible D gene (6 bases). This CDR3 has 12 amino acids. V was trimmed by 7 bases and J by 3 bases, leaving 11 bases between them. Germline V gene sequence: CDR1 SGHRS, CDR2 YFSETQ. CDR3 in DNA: TGCGCCAGCTACGCGGACAGCTACGAGCAGTACTTC. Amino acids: CASYADSYEQYF.

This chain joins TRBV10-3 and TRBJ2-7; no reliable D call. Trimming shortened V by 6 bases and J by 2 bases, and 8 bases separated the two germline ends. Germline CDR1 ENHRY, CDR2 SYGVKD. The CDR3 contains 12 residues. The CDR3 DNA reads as TGTGCCATCAGGGACGGGCCCTACGAGCAGTACTTC. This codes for CAIRDGPYEQYF.

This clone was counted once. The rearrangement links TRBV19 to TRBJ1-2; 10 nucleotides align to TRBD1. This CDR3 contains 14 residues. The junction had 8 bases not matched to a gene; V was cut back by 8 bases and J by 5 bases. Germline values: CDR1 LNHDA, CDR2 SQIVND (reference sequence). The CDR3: CASSTGGEVYGYTF. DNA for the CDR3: TGTGCCAGTTCGACAGGGGGCGAGGTGTATGGCTACACCTTC.

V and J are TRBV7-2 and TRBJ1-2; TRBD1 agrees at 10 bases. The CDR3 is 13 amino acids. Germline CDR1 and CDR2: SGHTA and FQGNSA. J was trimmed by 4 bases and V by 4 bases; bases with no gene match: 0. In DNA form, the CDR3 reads TGTGCCAGCAGCTGGACAGGGGGCTATGGCTACACCTTC. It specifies CASSWTGGYGYTF.

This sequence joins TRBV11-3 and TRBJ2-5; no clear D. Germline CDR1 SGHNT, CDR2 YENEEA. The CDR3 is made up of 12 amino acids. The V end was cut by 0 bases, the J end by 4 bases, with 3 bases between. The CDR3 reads CASSLEGETQYF. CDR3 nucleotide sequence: TGTGCCAGCAGCTTAGAAGGAGAGACCCAGTACTTC.

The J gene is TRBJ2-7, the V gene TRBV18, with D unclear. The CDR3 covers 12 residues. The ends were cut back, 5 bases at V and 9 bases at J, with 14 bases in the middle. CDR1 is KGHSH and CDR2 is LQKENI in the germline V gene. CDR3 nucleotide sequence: TGTGCCAGCTCAAAAATCGGGCAAGCGCAGTACTTC. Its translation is CASSKIGQAQYF.

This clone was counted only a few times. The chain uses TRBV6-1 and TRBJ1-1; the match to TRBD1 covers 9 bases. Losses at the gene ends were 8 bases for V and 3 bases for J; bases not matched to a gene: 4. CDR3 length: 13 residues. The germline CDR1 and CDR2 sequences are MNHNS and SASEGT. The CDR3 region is CASGWDRDTEAFF. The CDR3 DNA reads TGTGCCAGCGGCTGGGACAGGGACACTGAAGCTTTCTTT.

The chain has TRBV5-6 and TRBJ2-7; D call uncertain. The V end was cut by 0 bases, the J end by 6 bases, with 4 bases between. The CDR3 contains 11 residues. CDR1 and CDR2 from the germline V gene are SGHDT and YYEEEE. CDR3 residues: CASSLAFEQYF. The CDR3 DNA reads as TGTGCCAGCAGCTTGGCGTTCGAGCAGTACTTC.

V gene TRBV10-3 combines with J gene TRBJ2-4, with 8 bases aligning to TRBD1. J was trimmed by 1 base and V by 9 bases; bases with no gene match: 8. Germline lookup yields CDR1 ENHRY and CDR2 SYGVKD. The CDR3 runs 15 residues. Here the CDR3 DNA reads TGTGCCATAGGACAGGGAACCCCGGCCAAAAACATTCAGTACTTC. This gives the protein CAIGQGTPAKNIQYF.

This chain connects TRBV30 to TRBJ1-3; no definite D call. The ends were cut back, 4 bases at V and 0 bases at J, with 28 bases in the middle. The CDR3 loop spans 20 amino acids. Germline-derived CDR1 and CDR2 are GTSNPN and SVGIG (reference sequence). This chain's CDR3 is CAWTDPTFSLVTLSGNTIYF. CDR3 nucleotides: TGTGCCTGGACCGACCCGACTTTCTCCTTGGTAACCCTCTCTGGAAACACCATATATTTT.

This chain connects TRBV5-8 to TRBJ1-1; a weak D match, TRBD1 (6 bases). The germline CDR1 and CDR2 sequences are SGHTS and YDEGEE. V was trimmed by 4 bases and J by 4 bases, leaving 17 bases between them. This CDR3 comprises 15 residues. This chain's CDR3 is CASSEGTYSTTEAFF. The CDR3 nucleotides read TGTGCCAGCAGCGAGGGGACATACAGTACCACTGAAGCTTTCTTT.

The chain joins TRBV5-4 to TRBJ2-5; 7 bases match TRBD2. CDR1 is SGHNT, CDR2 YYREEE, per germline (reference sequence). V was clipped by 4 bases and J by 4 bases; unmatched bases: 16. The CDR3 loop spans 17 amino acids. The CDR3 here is CASSADGIAGVAETQYF. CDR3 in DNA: TGTGCCAGCAGCGCCGACGGGATCGCGGGAGTAGCAGAGACCCAGTACTTC.

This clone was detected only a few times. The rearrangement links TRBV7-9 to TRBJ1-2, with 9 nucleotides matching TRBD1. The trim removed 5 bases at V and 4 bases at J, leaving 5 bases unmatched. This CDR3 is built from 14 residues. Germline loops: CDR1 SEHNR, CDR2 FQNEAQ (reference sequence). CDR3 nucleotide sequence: TGTGCCAGCAGCGGGACAGGGTATACCTATGGCTACACCTTC. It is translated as CASSGTGYTYGYTF. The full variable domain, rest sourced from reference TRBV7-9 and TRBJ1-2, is DTGVSQNPRHKITKRGQNVTFRCDPISEHNRLYWYRQTLGQGPEFLTYFQNEAQLEKSRLLSDRFSAERPKGSFSTLEIQRTEQGDSAMYLCASSGTGYTYGYTFGSGTRLTVV.

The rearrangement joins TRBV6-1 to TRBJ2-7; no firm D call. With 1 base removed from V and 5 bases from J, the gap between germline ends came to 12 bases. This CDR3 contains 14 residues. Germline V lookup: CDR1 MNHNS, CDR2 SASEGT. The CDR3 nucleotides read TGTGCCAGCAGTGAAGAAATTGAGAGGAACGAGCAGTACTTC. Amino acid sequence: CASSEEIERNEQYF.

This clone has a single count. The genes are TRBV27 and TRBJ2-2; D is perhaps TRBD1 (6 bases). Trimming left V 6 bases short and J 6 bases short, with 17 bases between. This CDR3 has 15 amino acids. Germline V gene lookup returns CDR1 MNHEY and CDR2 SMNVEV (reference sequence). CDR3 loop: CASSLDGPGAGELFF. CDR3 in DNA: TGTGCCAGCAGCCTGGACGGGCCAGGGGCCGGGGAGCTGTTTTTT.

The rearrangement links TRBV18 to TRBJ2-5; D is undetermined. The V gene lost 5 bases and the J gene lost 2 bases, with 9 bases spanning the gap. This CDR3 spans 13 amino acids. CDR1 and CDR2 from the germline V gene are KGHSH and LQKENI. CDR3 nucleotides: TGTGCCAGCTCAATAGTGAGGCAAGAGACCCAGTACTTC. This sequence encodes CASSIVRQETQYF.

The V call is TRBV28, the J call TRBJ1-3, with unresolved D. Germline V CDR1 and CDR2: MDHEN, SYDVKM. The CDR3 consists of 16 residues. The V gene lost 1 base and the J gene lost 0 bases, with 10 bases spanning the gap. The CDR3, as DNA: TGTGCCAGCAGTTTATTGCCAGGACTCTCTGGAAACACCATATATTTT. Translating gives CASSLLPGLSGNTIYF.

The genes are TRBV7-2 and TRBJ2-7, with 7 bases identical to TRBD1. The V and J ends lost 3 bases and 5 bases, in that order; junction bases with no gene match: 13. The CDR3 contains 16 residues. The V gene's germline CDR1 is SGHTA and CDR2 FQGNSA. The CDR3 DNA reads TGTGCCAGCAGCTTTAGCGCGACAGGGCGTTTTAACGAGCAGTACTTC. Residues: CASSFSATGRFNEQYF. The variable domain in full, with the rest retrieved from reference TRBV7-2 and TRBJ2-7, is GAGVSQSPSNKVTEKGKDVELRCDPISGHTALYWYRQSLGQGLEFLIYFQGNSAPDKSGLPSDRFSAERTGGSVSTLTIQRTQQEDSAVYLCASSFSATGRFNEQYFGPGTRLTVT.

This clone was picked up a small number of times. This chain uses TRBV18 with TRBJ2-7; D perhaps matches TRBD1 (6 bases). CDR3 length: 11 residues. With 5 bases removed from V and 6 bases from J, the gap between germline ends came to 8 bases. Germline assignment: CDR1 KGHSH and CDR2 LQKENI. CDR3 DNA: TGTGCCAGCTCAACCAGGGGCGAGCAGTACTTC. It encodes CASSTRGEQYF.

The DNA of the CDR3 is TGTGCCAGCAGCTTCCGGGACAGGTCCTATGGCTACACCTTC. It specifies CASSFRDRSYGYTF. The rearrangement uses TRBV5-6 and TRBJ1-2, with 8 bases identical to TRBD1. Germline V gene sequence: CDR1 SGHDT, CDR2 YYEEEE. Trimming removed 2 bases from V and 4 bases from J; junction bases left unmatched: 4. The CDR3 spans 14 residues.

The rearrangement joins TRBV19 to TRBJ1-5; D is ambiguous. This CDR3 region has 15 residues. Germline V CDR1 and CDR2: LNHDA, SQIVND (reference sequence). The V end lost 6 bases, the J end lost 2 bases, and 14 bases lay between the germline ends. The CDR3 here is CASRGEILGNQPQHF. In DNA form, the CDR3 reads TGTGCCAGTAGGGGAGAGATCCTTGGCAATCAGCCCCAGCATTTT. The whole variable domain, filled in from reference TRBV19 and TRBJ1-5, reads DGGITQSPKYLFRKEGQNVTLSCEQNLNHDAMYWYRQDPGQGLRLIYYSQIVNDFQKGDIAEGYSVSREKKESFPLTVTSAQKNPTAFYLCASRGEILGNQPQHFGDGTRLSIL.

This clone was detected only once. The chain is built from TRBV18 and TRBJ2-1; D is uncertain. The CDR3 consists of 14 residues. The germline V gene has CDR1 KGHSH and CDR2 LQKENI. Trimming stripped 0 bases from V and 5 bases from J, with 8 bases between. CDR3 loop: CASSPPNSDNEQFF. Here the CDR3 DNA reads TGTGCCAGCTCACCACCCAACTCGGACAATGAGCAGTTCTTC.

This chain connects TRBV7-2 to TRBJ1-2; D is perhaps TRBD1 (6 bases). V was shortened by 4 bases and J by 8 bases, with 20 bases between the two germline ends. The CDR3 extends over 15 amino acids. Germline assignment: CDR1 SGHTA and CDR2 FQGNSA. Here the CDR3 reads CASSSLPRGGGGYTF. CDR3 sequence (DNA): TGTGCCAGCAGCTCCCTCCCCAGGGGTGGAGGGGGCTACACCTTC.

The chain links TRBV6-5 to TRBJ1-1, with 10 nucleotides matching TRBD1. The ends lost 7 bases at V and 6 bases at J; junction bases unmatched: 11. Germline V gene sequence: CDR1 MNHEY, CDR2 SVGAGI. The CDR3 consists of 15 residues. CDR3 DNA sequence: TGTGCCAGCACCCTCGGGACAGGGGCCTTCTCTGAAGCTTTCTTT. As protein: CASTLGTGAFSEAFF.

The CDR3 loop is CAWRIQGNYGYTF. The CDR3 DNA is TGTGCCTGGAGGATTCAGGGTAACTATGGCTACACCTTC. The chain couples TRBV30 to TRBJ1-2; D is perhaps TRBD1 (5 bases). Trimming removed 3 bases at V and 1 base at J, with 9 bases between. Germline CDR1 is GTSNPN and CDR2 is SVGIG (reference sequence). The CDR3 has 13 amino acids.

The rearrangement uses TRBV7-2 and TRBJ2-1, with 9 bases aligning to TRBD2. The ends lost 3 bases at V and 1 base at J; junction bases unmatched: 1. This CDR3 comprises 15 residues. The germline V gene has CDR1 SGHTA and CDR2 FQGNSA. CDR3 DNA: TGTGCCAGCAGCTTTAGCGGGAGTTCCTACAATGAGCAGTTCTTC. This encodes CASSFSGSSYNEQFF.

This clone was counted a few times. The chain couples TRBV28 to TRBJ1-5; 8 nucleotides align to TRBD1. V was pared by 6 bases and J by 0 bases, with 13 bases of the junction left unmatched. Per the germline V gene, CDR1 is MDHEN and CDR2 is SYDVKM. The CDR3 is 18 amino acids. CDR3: CASSTIGQGHYSNQPQHF. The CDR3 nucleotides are TGTGCCAGCAGCACTATCGGACAGGGACATTATAGCAATCAGCCCCAGCATTTT.

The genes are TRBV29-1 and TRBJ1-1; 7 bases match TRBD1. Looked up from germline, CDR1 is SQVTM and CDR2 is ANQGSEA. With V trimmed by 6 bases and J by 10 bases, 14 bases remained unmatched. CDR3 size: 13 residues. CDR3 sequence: CSVTGTAKLPAFF. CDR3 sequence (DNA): TGCAGCGTGACCGGGACAGCGAAACTGCCAGCTTTCTTT.

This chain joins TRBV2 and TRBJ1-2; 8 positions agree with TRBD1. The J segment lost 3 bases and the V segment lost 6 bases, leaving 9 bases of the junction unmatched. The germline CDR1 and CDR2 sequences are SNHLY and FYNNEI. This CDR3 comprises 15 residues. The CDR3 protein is CASSRQGALDYGYTF. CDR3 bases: TGTGCCAGCAGCCGTCAGGGGGCGCTTGACTATGGCTACACCTTC.

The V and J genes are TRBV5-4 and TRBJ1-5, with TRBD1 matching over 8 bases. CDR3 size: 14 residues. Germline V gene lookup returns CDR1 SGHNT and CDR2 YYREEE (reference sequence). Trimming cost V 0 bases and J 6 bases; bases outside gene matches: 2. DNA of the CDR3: TGTGCCAGCAGCTTGGCAGGGGGCGGTCAGCCCCAGCATTTT. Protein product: CASSLAGGGQPQHF.